This T cell receptor beta chain came from a study of CXCR3-negative and CXCR3-positive naive CD8 T cells (dated by TCRdb to about 2019). About the full investigation: In total, approximately 150 million TRB reads were obtained, corresponding to roughly 1.5 +/- 0.3 million reads per library. Diversity and physicochemical repertoire analyses covered approximately 10 donors pooled from two independent experiments. Naive subsets from about five donors and memory cells from 3 donors were included in the TRBV-TRBJ cluster analysis.

Each CD8+ T cell subset was flow-sorted in triplicate, with under 350,000 cells per subset placed directly into RLT lysis buffer. To keep memory contaminants out, a stringent definition of naive CD8+ T cells was applied: CD45RO-CCR7+CD27+CD95-. Using standard density gradient centrifugation, peripheral blood mononuclear cells were isolated from buffy coats. A FACSAria III was used to flow-sort naive CXCR3-negative and CXCR3-positive CD8+ T cells. An RNeasy Mini Kit was used to extract total RNA from the sorted cells. Details on this clonotype: Its antigen specificity is not known.

TCRdb names NextSeq 550 as the instrument used. The Human TCR Profiling Kit (MiLaboratory) was used to prepare UMI-labeled 5' RACE TRB cDNA libraries. cDNA synthesis used the entire amount of extracted RNA, and PCR amplification then used the entire amount of cDNA produced. Libraries were prepared in parallel using an identical number of PCR cycles. The paper's data handling went like this. With a minimum of two reads required per UMI, MIGEC and MiXCR pulled out about 52,000 +/- 9,100 unique UMI-labeled TRB cDNA molecules from each library. Each library averaged 40,000 +/- 10,000 functional in-frame TRB CDR3 nucleotide clonotypes without stop codons. Diversity metrics, including normalized Shannon-Wiener and Chao1, were computed in VDJtools after downsampling to 5000 UMI-labeled TRB molecules per sample. For the central five CDR3 residues, VDJtools calculated physicochemical properties weighted by clonotype size, namely interaction energy, strength, volume and Kidera factor 4. One entry per CDR3 protein sequence results from the TCRdb reprocessing of the reads, with DNA left out. In this record, the V and J calls reflect TCRdb's handling and not the investigators' own analysis. This sample's table lists roughly 89,000 distinct CDR3 sequences. The ten most abundant clones make up 1.1% of the sample.

Paper-wide results and their limitations: Compared with CXCR3-negative naive cells, CXCR3-positive naive cells had TRB CDR3s with higher hydrophobicity (lower Kidera factor 4), lower energy, and higher strength and volume indices. Freshly isolated PBMCs were used for most assays because CXCR3 expression went down partially after cryopreservation. Comparably high repertoire diversity was found in both naive subsets, whereas much lower repertoire diversity was found in memory CD8+ T cells. Because surface CD5, which is linked to self-reactivity in mice, was comparable between the naive subsets, TCR interaction strength was also inferred from the physicochemical properties of TRB CDR3s. Naive CXCR3-negative and CXCR3-positive cells from the same donor showed similar TRBV-TRBJ usage, whereas memory cells showed distinct patterns.

Counted from cysteine to phenylalanine, this CDR3 has 14 amino acids. No DNA was logged. Here the chain combines TRBV12-3 or TRBV12-4 and TRBJ1-6; TCRdb picks TRBD1, but there is no DNA to check that call. The TCR was taken from a human donor in good health. Some clones in this sample may be carry-over from other donors' samples. Sequenced sample: naive CXCR3- CD8+ T cells from blood. The intended sense of this specimen's cell subset or site label: CD45RO-CCR7+CD27+CD95- naive CD8+ T cells lacking CXCR3 (TNR3-). The CDR3 protein: CASSPDRGYSPLHF.